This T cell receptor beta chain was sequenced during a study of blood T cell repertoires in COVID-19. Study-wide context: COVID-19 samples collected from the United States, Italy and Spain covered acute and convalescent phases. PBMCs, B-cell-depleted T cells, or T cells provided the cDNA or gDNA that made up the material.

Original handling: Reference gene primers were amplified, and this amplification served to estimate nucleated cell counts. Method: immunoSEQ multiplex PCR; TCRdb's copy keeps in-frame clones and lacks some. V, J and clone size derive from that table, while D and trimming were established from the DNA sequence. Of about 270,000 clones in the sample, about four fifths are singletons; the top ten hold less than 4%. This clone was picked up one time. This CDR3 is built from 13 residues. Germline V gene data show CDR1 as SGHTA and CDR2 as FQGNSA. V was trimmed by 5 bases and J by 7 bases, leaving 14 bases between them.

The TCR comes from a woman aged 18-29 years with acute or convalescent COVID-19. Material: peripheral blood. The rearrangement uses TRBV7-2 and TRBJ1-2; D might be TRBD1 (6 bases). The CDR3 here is CASSPGAGVGYTF. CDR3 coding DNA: TGTGCCAGCAGCCCTGGGGCAGGGGTTGGCTACACCTTC.